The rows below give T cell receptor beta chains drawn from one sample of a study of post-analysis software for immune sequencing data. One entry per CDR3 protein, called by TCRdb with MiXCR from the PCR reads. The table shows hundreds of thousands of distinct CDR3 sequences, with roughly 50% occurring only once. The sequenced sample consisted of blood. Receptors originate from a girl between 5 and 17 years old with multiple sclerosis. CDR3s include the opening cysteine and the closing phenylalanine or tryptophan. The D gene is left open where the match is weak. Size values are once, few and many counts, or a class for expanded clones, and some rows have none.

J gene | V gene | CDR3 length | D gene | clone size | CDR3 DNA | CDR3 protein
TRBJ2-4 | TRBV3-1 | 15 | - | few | TGTGCCAGCAGCCAAGTACTTCGGGGGCGAAACATTCAGTACTTC | CASSQVLRGRNIQYF
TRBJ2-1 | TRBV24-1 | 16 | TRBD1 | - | TGTGCCACCAGTGGGGCGACAGGGACCTCCTACAATGAGCAGTTCTTC | CATSGATGTSYNEQFF
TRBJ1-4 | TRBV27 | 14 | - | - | TGTGCCACCAGATCCTACAGCCTTAATGAAAAACTGTTTTTT | CATRSYSLNEKLFF
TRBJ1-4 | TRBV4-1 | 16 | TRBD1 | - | TGCGCCAGCAGCCAAGCCCTGACAGGGGTGGTGGAAAAACTGTTTTTT | CASSQALTGVVEKLFF
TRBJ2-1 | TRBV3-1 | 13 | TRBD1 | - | TGTGCCAGCCTAGACAGGGAATACAATGAGCAGTTCTTC | CASLDREYNEQFF
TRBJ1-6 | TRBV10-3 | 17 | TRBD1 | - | TGTGCCATCAGTGAGATCAGGGGACAGGGGAGGAGATCACCCCTCCACTTT | CAISEIRGQGRRSPLHF
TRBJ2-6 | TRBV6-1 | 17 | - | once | TGTGCCAGCAACATCAAGGGCTCCTTCTCTGGGGCCAACGTCCTGACTTTC | CASNIKGSFSGANVLTF
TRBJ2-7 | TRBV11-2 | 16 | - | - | TGTGCCAGCAGCACCCAATGGGGGTCAGGTCGGTACGAGCAGTACTTC | CASSTQWGSGRYEQYF
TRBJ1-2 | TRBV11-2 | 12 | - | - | TGTGCCAGCAGCTTAGAGGCTTTTGGCTACACCTTC | CASSLEAFGYTF
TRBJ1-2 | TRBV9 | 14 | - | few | TGTGCCAGCACCCCAGGGTCCCGGGGCTATGGCTACACCTTC | CASTPGSRGYGYTF
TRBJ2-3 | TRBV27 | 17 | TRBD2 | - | TGTGCCAGCAGTTTTGGGACTAGCGGGAGGTTGTCAGATACGCAGTATTTT | CASSFGTSGRLSDTQYF
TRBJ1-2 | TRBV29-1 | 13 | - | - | TGCAGCGTGGGGCCAGACATAGGGTATGGCTACACCTTC | CSVGPDIGYGYTF
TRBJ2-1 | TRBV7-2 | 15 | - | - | TGTGCCAGCAGCTTAGAAGGCTTCTCCTACAATGAGCAGTTCTTC | CASSLEGFSYNEQFF
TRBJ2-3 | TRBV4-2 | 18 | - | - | TGTGCCAGCAGCCAAGAAGGGGTTGGGGGGGGCCTTACAGATACGCAGTATTTT | CASSQEGVGGGLTDTQYF
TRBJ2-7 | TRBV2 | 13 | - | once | TGTGCCAGCAAATTCAGGAAAACCTACGAGCAGTACTTC | CASKFRKTYEQYF
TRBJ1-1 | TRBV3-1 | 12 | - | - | TGTGCCAGCAGCCAAGGGGCCCGTGAAGCTTTCTTT | CASSQGAREAFF
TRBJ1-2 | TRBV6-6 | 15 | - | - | TGTGCCAGCAGTTACCCGACATCAGCTAACTATGGCTACACCTTC | CASSYPTSANYGYTF
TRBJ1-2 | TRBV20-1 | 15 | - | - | TGCAGTGCATCTAACGGGGAGGGGACTAACTATGGCTACACCTTC | CSASNGEGTNYGYTF
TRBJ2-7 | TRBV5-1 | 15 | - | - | TGCGCCAGCAGCACAACCGGGACGGATTCCTACGAGCAGTACTTC | CASSTTGTDSYEQYF
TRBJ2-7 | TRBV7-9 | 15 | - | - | TGTGCCAGCAGCATTACCGACAGGCAAACCTACGAGCAGTACTTC | CASSITDRQTYEQYF
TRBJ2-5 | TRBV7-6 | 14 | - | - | TGTGCCAGCAGCTTAGTGGCCAACCAAGAGACCCAGTACTTC | CASSLVANQETQYF
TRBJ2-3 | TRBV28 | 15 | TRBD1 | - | TGTGCCAGCAGCCCTTGGGGACAGGGGACAGATACGCAGTATTTT | CASSPWGQGTDTQYF
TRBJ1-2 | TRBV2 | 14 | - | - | TGTGCCAGCAGTGGACAGGCGGCTCACTATGGCTACACCTTC | CASSGQAAHYGYTF
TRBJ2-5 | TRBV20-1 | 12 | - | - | TGCAGAGCCGGGACCCCAAAAGAGACCCAGTACTTC | CRAGTPKETQYF
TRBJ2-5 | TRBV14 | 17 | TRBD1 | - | TGTGCCAGCAGCCAAGATTCCGGGACAGTGGGGGAAGAGACCCAGTACTTC | CASSQDSGTVGEETQYF
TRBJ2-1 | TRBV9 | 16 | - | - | TGTGCCAGCAGCGTAGCAGGGGATACCTCCTACAATGAGCAGTTCTTC | CASSVAGDTSYNEQFF
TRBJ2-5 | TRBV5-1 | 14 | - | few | TGCGCCAGCAGCTTGATTTTGCGGCAAGAGACCCAGTACTTC | CASSLILRQETQYF
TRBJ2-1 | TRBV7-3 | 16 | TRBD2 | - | TGTGCCAGCAGCTTAAAACTAGCGGGGGGCAACAATGAGCAGTTCTTC | CASSLKLAGGNNEQFF
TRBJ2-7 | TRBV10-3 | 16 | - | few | TGTGCCATCAGTGAGAATTCGACGCCGTTCTCCTACGAGCAGTACTTC | CAISENSTPFSYEQYF
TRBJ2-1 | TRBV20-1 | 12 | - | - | TGCAGTGCTAAGCCAGGGGACCAGGAGCAGTTCTTC | CSAKPGDQEQFF
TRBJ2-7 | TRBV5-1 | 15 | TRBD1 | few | TGCGCCAGCAGCCAATCTGGGACAGCAGCCTACGAGCAGTACTTC | CASSQSGTAAYEQYF
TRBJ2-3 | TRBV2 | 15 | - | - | TGTGCCAGCAGTGCGTGGACAGCGGACACAGATACGCAGTATTTT | CASSAWTADTDTQYF
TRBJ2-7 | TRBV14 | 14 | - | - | TGTACCAGCAGCCAAGTCGGGGTCGCCTACGAGCAGTACTTC | CTSSQVGVAYEQYF
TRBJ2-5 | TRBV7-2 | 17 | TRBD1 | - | TGTGCCAGCAGCTTAGATACGGGGCAGGGGGCTTATCAGAGGCAGTACTTC | CASSLDTGQGAYQRQYF
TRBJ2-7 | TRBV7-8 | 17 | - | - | TGTGCCAGCAGCGATTTTTTCGGGGGGCGCAACCCCTACGAGCAGTACTTC | CASSDFFGGRNPYEQYF
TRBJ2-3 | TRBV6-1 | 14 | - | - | TGTGCCAGCAGTGGTGGAGGGGAGACAGATACGCAGTATTTT | CASSGGGETDTQYF
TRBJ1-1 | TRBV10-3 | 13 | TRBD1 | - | TGTGCCATTGGACAGGGGATGAACACTGAAGCTTTCTTT | CAIGQGMNTEAFF
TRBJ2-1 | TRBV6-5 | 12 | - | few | TGTGCCAGCAGTTCTCAGTACAATGAGCAGTTCTTC | CASSSQYNEQFF
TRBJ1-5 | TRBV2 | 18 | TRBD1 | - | TGTGCCAGCAGTGAGGTGGACAGGGGGCCCTTTAGCAATCAGCCCCAGCATTTT | CASSEVDRGPFSNQPQHF
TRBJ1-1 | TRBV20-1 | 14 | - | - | TGCAGTGCTAGTGAGGCAGGGATGAACACTGAAGCTTTCTTT | CSASEAGMNTEAFF
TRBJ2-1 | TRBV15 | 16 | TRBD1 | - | TGTGCCACCAGCCTTTTGGACAGGGGTTGGAACAATGAGCAGTTCTTC | CATSLLDRGWNNEQFF
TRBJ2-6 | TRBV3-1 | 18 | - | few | TGTGCCAGCAGCCAAGATCACATCCTCCCCTCTGGGGCCAACGTCCTGACTTTC | CASSQDHILPSGANVLTF
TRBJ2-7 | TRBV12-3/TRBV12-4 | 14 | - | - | TGTGCCAGCAGCCCGGGACCGCCGACCTACGAGCAGTACTTC | CASSPGPPTYEQYF
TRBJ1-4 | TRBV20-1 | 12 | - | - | TGCAGTGCTCCACGTCGAGAAGAAAAACTGTTTTTT | CSAPRREEKLFF
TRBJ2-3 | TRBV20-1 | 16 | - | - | TGCAGTGCTACCCCCGGAGGTGGTGCCCTCACCTACCAGTCGTATTTT | CSATPGGGALTYQSYF
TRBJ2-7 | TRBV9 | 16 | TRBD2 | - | TGTGCCAGCAGCGTAGCTGCAGGACTAGCGGGAGGCGAGCAGTACTTC | CASSVAAGLAGGEQYF
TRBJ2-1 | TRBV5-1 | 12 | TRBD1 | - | TGCGCCAGCAGCTTGATGGACAGGGAGCAGTTCTTC | CASSLMDREQFF
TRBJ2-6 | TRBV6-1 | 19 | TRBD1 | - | TGTGCCAGCAGTGAATTAGTTGGGACAGGAGGATCTGGGGCCAACGTCCTGACTTTC | CASSELVGTGGSGANVLTF
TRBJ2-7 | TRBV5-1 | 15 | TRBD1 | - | TGCGCCAGCAGCTTCGACTCAGGGGGTTTTCACGAGCAGTACTTC | CASSFDSGGFHEQYF
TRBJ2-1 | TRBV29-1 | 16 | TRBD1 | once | TGCAGCGTTAACCGCGGACAGGAGGCCGTGTCCGCTGAGCAGTTCTTC | CSVNRGQEAVSAEQFF
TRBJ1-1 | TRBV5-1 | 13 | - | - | TGCGCCAGCAGCCCGGATTTGAACACTGAAGCTTTCTTT | CASSPDLNTEAFF